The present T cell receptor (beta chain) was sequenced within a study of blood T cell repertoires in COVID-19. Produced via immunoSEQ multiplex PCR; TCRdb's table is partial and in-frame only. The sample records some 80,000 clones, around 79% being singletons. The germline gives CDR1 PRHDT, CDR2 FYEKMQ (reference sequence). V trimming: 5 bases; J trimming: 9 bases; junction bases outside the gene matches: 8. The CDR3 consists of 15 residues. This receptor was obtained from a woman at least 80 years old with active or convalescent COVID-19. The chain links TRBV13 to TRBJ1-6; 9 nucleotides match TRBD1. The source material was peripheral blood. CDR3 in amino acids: CASSLRTGVSSPLHF. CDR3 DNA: TGTGCCAGCAGCCTCCGGACAGGGGTTAGTTCACCCCTCCACTTT. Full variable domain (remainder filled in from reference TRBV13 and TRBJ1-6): AAGVIQSPRHLIKEKRETATLKCYPIPRHDTVYWYQQGPGQDPQFLISFYEKMQSDKGSIPDRFSAQQFSDYHSELNMSSLELGDSALYFCASSLRTGVSSPLHFGNGTRLTVT.